This passage covers 32 T cell receptor beta chains from one sample sequenced in a study of cytomegalovirus exposure and HLA in healthy donors (dated by TCRdb to 2015 to 2018). Library creation used the immunoSEQ multiplex PCR assay. The multiplex PCR relied on a mix of 60 forward primers for TCR Vbeta segments and 13 reverse primers for TCR Jbeta segments. TCRdb took over this immuneACCESS table, retaining in-frame rearrangements with V and J assigned. Such tables are incomplete; in checked studies, under half of the missing clones stem from an unresolved V gene, and the remainder is unexplained. For this sample there are around 260,000 clones; 80% appear just once. The ten largest account for 0.3% of the sample. The material sequenced was PBMCs. These receptors all stem from a girl aged 2-10 years in good health and CMV-seronegative.

This clone has just one count. This chain uses TRBV28 with TRBJ2-2; TRBD1 matches 8 bases. The trim removed 7 bases at V and 6 bases at J, leaving 7 bases unmatched. This CDR3 comprises 14 residues. CDR1 is MDHEN, CDR2 SYDVKM, per germline. This CDR3 reads CASIVQGAPGELFF. The CDR3 DNA reads TGTGCCAGCATTGTGCAGGGGGCGCCCGGGGAGCTGTTTTTT.

V is TRBV7-9 and J is TRBJ2-7; 14 nucleotides agree with TRBD2. V shed 4 bases and J 7 bases; nucleotides not matched to a gene: 12. There are 17 residues in the CDR3. CDR1 is SEHNR, CDR2 FQNEAQ, per germline (reference sequence). CDR3: CASSSPGLAGAGGEQYF. The CDR3 bases are TGTGCCAGCAGCTCGCCGGGACTAGCGGGGGCCGGGGGTGAGCAGTACTTC.

This chain links TRBV29-1 with TRBJ2-5, with unresolved D. CDR3 length: 12 residues. Germline-derived CDR1 and CDR2 are SQVTM and ANQGSEA. Trimming pared 4 bases from V and 4 bases from J, leaving 10 bases between. The CDR3 bases are TGCAGCGTTGCTGGGCCCTCAGAGACCCAGTACTTC. This encodes CSVAGPSETQYF. The full variable domain, its missing parts supplied by reference TRBV29-1 and TRBJ2-5, is SAVISQKPSRDICQRGTSLTIQCQVDSQVTMMFWYRQQPGQSLTLIATANQGSEATYESGFVIDKFPISRPNLTFSTLTVSNMSPEDSSIYLCSVAGPSETQYFGPGTRLLVL.

This CDR3 is CASSLTVSSYEQYF. In DNA, the CDR3 is TGTGCCAGCAGCTTGACAGTCAGCTCCTACGAGCAGTACTTC. The V and J genes are TRBV13 and TRBJ2-7; maybe TRBD1 (5 bases). The CDR3 is made up of 14 amino acids. Trimming took 3 bases from V and 0 from J, leaving 9 bases between them. The germline V gene has CDR1 PRHDT and CDR2 FYEKMQ (reference sequence). The variable domain in full, completed from reference TRBV13 and TRBJ2-7, reads AAGVIQSPRHLIKEKRETATLKCYPIPRHDTVYWYQQGPGQDPQFLISFYEKMQSDKGSIPDRFSAQQFSDYHSELNMSSLELGDSALYFCASSLTVSSYEQYFGPGTRLTVT.

The chain carries TRBV2 and TRBJ2-3; possibly TRBD1 for D (6 bases). Trimming stripped 3 bases from V and 5 bases from J, with 12 bases between. Germline V CDR1 and CDR2: SNHLY, FYNNEI. This CDR3 spans 14 amino acids. CDR3 in DNA: TGTGCCAGCAGTGATTGGGGGCGAGGAGATACGCAGTATTTT. Protein product: CASSDWGRGDTQYF. Supplemented by reference TRBV2 and TRBJ2-3, the full variable domain reads EPEVTQTPSHQVTQMGQEVILRCVPISNHLYFYWYRQILGQKVEFLVSFYNNEISEKSEIFDDQFSVERPDGSNFTLKIRSTKLEDSAMYFCASSDWGRGDTQYFGPGTRLTVL.

The CDR3 loop is CASSVRVSNQPQHF. For the CDR3, the DNA is TGTGCCAGCAGTGTGCGGGTAAGCAATCAGCCCCAGCATTTT. V usage is TRBV6-1 and J usage is TRBJ1-5; D is unclear. Germline V gene data show CDR1 as MNHNS and CDR2 as SASEGT. V lost 4 bases and J lost 1, with 8 bases in between. This CDR3 has 14 amino acids.

This clone was counted between two and nine times. This rearrangement joins TRBV10-3 to TRBJ2-2; 8 bases line up with TRBD1. Germline V CDR1 and CDR2: ENHRY, SYGVKD. The CDR3 spans 16 residues. J was trimmed by 7 bases and V by 2 bases; bases with no gene match: 9. CDR3 sequence: CAISEGRGRGIGELFF. The CDR3 bases are TGTGCCATCAGTGAGGGCAGGGGGCGTGGGATCGGGGAGCTGTTTTTT.

The chain carries TRBV7-6 and TRBJ1-1; no firm D call. V was cut by 1 base and J by 4 bases, with 13 bases left in between. Germline V gene lookup returns CDR1 SGHVS and CDR2 FNYEAQ. There are 15 residues in the CDR3. The CDR3 nucleotides are TGTGCCAGCAGCTTAGGTAGGACCGGGAGCACTGAAGCTTTCTTT. Its protein is CASSLGRTGSTEAFF.

This clone was seen a handful of times. The chain employs TRBV5-4 and TRBJ1-1; tentative D call: TRBD1 (6 bases). V gave up 5 bases and J gave up 6 bases, with 8 bases separating them. Germline V lookup: CDR1 SGHNT, CDR2 YYREEE (reference sequence). CDR3 size: 11 residues. CDR3 coding DNA: TGTGCCAGCAGGAAGGGGGCTGAAGCTTTCTTT. This encodes CASRKGAEAFF.

The rearrangement links TRBV6-5 to TRBJ1-2; TRBD1 might be the D (5 bases). The CDR3 totals 13 residues. Trimming cost V 8 bases and J 9 bases, with 19 bases left between them. CDR1 and CDR2 (germline): MNHEY, SVGAGI. The CDR3 nucleotides are TGTGCCAGCGGTTCCAGGGCCCCTTGTAGCTACACCTTC. Its protein is CASGSRAPCSYTF.

V gene TRBV2 combines with J gene TRBJ2-7, with TRBD1 matching 7 bases. The V segment lost 6 bases and the J segment 2 bases; nucleotides outside the gene matches: 7. CDR1 is SNHLY, CDR2 FYNNEI, per germline. CDR3 length equals 14 residues. This chain's CDR3 is CASSVGGYTYEQYF. The CDR3 DNA reads TGTGCCAGCAGCGTAGGGGGCTACACCTACGAGCAGTACTTC. The complete variable domain, with remaining parts taken from reference TRBV2 and TRBJ2-7, reads EPEVTQTPSHQVTQMGQEVILRCVPISNHLYFYWYRQILGQKVEFLVSFYNNEISEKSEIFDDQFSVERPDGSNFTLKIRSTKLEDSAMYFCASSVGGYTYEQYFGPGTRLTVT.

This chain uses TRBV5-5 with TRBJ1-1, with TRBD1 matching over 11 bases. The germline CDR1 and CDR2 sequences are SGHKS and YYEKEE (reference sequence). There are 14 residues in the CDR3. Losses at the gene ends were 4 bases for V and 11 bases for J; bases not matched to a gene: 10. CDR3 DNA sequence: TGTGCCAGCAGCCCGGGACAGGGGGGACTAACCGCTTTCTTT. Amino acid sequence: CASSPGQGGLTAFF.

The genes are TRBV5-1 and TRBJ2-3, with D possibly being TRBD2 (6 bases). Between the trimmed V and J ends, which lost 4 bases and 6 bases, there was a span of 21 bases. CDR1 is SGHRS, CDR2 YFSETQ, per germline. The CDR3 is 16 amino acids. CDR3 bases: TGCGCCAGCAGCCACCGGGACTCCCCTCGGGGCGATACGCAGTATTTT. This gives the protein CASSHRDSPRGDTQYF.

V is TRBV19 and J is TRBJ2-7; D possibly corresponds to TRBD1 (5 bases). Trimming removed 3 bases from V and 1 base from J, with 10 bases in between. Germline V gives CDR1 LNHDA, CDR2 SQIVND (reference sequence). There are 14 residues in the CDR3. The CDR3 DNA sequence: TGTGCCAGTAGTATCGTCGACAGTTCCTACGAGCAGTACTTC. Translation: CASSIVDSSYEQYF.

V usage is TRBV11-1 and J usage is TRBJ2-7, with D hard to call. The CDR3 is 12 residues long. CDR1 is SGHAT, CDR2 FQDESV, per germline (reference sequence). Trimming shortened V by 4 bases and J by 3 bases, and 7 bases separated the two germline ends. The CDR3 spells CASSYEDYEQYF. In DNA form, the CDR3 reads TGTGCCAGCAGCTACGAGGACTACGAGCAGTACTTC.

The genes are TRBV2 and TRBJ1-4; TRBD1 agrees at 9 bases. Per germline, CDR1 SNHLY and CDR2 FYNNEI. After removal of 6 bases from V and 7 bases from J, the junction contained 15 bases not matched to a gene. The CDR3 is 17 amino acids. The CDR3 DNA sequence: TGTGCCAGCAGGCCGGGACAGGGTGACTTACAGGCTGAAAAACTGTTTTTT. Protein sequence: CASRPGQGDLQAEKLFF.

V and J are TRBV5-5 and TRBJ2-7; 9 bases agree with TRBD1. CDR1 is SGHKS, CDR2 YYEKEE, per germline (reference sequence). The junction had 0 bases not matched to a gene; V was cut back by 0 bases and J by 5 bases. The CDR3 has 13 amino acids. CDR3 DNA sequence: TGTGCCAGCAGCTTGGGGACAGGGGACGAGCAGTACTTC. Its translation is CASSLGTGDEQYF.

The V gene is TRBV10-3, the J gene TRBJ2-5, with 7 bases identical to TRBD2. Trimming removed 5 bases from V and 2 bases from J; junction bases left unmatched: 2. In germline, CDR1 is ENHRY, CDR2 SYGVKD. The CDR3 runs to 13 residues. The CDR3 DNA sequence: TGTGCCATCAGTTCTAGCGGTCAAGAGACCCAGTACTTC. Amino acid sequence: CAISSSGQETQYF.

The J gene is TRBJ2-1, the V gene TRBV5-1; 7 positions match TRBD2. Germline V gene lookup returns CDR1 SGHRS and CDR2 YFSETQ. CDR3 length: 12 residues. Trimming cost V 4 bases and J 7 bases; bases outside gene matches: 2. CDR3 in DNA: TGCGCCAGCAGCCAGCGGGGTAATGAGCAGTTCTTC. Its translation: CASSQRGNEQFF.

The chain combines TRBV4-1 with TRBJ2-3, with D possibly TRBD2 on 6 matching bases. Germline V gene sequence: CDR1 MGHRA, CDR2 YSYEKL. The V gene lost 1 base and the J gene lost 0 bases, with 11 bases spanning the gap. This CDR3 spans 16 amino acids. The DNA of the CDR3 is TGCGCCAGCAGCCAAGCCCGACTAGAGAGCACAGATACGCAGTATTTT. Its translation: CASSQARLESTDTQYF.

This clone was detected once. This sequence joins TRBV4-1 and TRBJ1-5, with D possibly being TRBD1 (5 bases). Per the germline V gene, CDR1 is MGHRA and CDR2 is YSYEKL. V was pared by 0 bases and J by 7 bases, with 10 bases between. CDR3 size: 14 residues. The CDR3 sequence is CASSQEGGGQPQHF. DNA of the CDR3: TGCGCCAGCAGCCAAGAGGGGGGAGGCCAGCCCCAGCATTTT.

V gene TRBV20-1 combines with J gene TRBJ2-5; tentative D call: TRBD1 (7 bases). The CDR3 has 11 amino acids. Germline-derived CDR1 and CDR2 are DFQATT and SNEGSKA (reference sequence). The CDR3 region is CSQGGQETQYF. CDR3 DNA: TGCAGCCAGGGGGGTCAAGAGACCCAGTACTTC.

V is TRBV6-5 and J is TRBJ2-7; TRBD1 matches at 10 bases. The length of the CDR3 is 15 residues. With 5 bases clipped from V and 3 bases from J, the junction kept 7 bases outside the gene matches. Germline CDR1 and CDR2: MNHEY and SVGAGI. The CDR3 sequence is CASSPLGTGDYEQYF. DNA for the CDR3: TGTGCCAGCAGTCCACTCGGGACAGGGGACTACGAGCAGTACTTC.

V is TRBV28 and J is TRBJ1-2; D gene unclear. In germline, CDR1 is MDHEN, CDR2 SYDVKM. Trimming took 3 bases from V and 4 from J, leaving 6 bases between them. The CDR3 runs to 12 residues. CDR3 in DNA: TGTGCCAGCAGTTTCAGGCCCTATGGCTACACCTTC. It encodes CASSFRPYGYTF.

This clone occurred once. This chain links TRBV4-1 with TRBJ2-1, with 8 bases aligning to TRBD1. Germline V gene sequence: CDR1 MGHRA, CDR2 YSYEKL. This CDR3 is 14 amino acids long. With V trimmed by 2 bases and J by 8 bases, 5 bases remained unmatched. The CDR3 loop is CASSQPGQAHEQFF. For the CDR3, the DNA is TGCGCCAGCAGCCAACCGGGACAGGCCCATGAGCAGTTCTTC.

The V call is TRBV4-2, the J call TRBJ1-5, with D unclear. Trimming cost V 0 bases and J 6 bases, with 12 bases left between them. Germline V gene sequence: CDR1 LGHNA, CDR2 YNFKEQ. The CDR3 loop spans 15 amino acids. The CDR3 region has the DNA TGTGCCAGCAGCCAAGAAGTATCTTCAGGTCAGCCCCAGCATTTT. It specifies CASSQEVSSGQPQHF.

A few counts support this clone. This chain links TRBV30 with TRBJ2-3; a possible D gene is TRBD2 (5 bases). The germline gives CDR1 GTSNPN, CDR2 SVGIG (reference sequence). The CDR3 spans 14 residues. Trimming shortened V by 1 base and J by 0 bases, and 8 bases separated the two germline ends. The CDR3 here is CAWSEDWSTDTQYF. The CDR3 region has the DNA TGTGCCTGGAGTGAGGACTGGAGCACAGATACGCAGTATTTT.

This clone was picked up a small number of times. The gene calls are TRBV19 and TRBJ1-2; D might be TRBD1 (5 bases). Trimming stripped 0 bases from V and 8 bases from J, with 16 bases between. The CDR3 covers 15 residues. Germline assignment: CDR1 LNHDA and CDR2 SQIVND (reference sequence). The CDR3 coding sequence is TGTGCCAGTAGTATAGATCTATTTTCGGGGGAAGGCTACACCTTC. It codes for CASSIDLFSGEGYTF.

CDR3 DNA sequence: TGCGCCAGCAGTCTCCGGGACAGGGGACAGCCCCAGCATTTT. Translating gives CASSLRDRGQPQHF. The rearrangement joins TRBV4-1 to TRBJ1-5; 10 nucleotides line up with TRBD1. Germline V gene lookup returns CDR1 MGHRA and CDR2 YSYEKL. This CDR3 spans 14 amino acids. V gave up 6 bases and J gave up 7 bases; unmatched junction bases: 6.

The V call is TRBV9, the J call TRBJ2-3; TRBD2 agrees at 8 bases. The CDR3 covers 15 residues. V shed 2 bases and J 3 bases; nucleotides not matched to a gene: 5. Germline CDR1 SGDLS, CDR2 YYNGEE. The CDR3 here is CASSVRTSRTDTQYF. The CDR3 nucleotides read TGTGCCAGCAGCGTGAGGACTAGCAGGACAGATACGCAGTATTTT.

The chain uses TRBV6-1 and TRBJ2-1, with 11 nucleotides matching TRBD2. V was pared by 6 bases and J by 4 bases, with 5 bases of the junction left unmatched. CDR3 size: 15 residues. CDR1 and CDR2 (germline): MNHNS, SASEGT. CDR3 nucleotide sequence: TGTGCCAGCAGGGTAGCGGGAGGGCCGTACAATGAGCAGTTCTTC. As protein: CASRVAGGPYNEQFF.

The CDR3 loop reads CASSFGGSRETQYF. CDR3 nucleotides: TGTGCCAGCAGCTTCGGGGGGTCCAGAGAGACCCAGTACTTC. The chain couples TRBV7-3 to TRBJ2-5, with 7 bases matching TRBD2. There are 14 residues in the CDR3. CDR1 and CDR2 from the germline V gene are SGHTA and FQGTGA. V trimming: 3 bases; J trimming: 4 bases; junction bases outside the gene matches: 5.